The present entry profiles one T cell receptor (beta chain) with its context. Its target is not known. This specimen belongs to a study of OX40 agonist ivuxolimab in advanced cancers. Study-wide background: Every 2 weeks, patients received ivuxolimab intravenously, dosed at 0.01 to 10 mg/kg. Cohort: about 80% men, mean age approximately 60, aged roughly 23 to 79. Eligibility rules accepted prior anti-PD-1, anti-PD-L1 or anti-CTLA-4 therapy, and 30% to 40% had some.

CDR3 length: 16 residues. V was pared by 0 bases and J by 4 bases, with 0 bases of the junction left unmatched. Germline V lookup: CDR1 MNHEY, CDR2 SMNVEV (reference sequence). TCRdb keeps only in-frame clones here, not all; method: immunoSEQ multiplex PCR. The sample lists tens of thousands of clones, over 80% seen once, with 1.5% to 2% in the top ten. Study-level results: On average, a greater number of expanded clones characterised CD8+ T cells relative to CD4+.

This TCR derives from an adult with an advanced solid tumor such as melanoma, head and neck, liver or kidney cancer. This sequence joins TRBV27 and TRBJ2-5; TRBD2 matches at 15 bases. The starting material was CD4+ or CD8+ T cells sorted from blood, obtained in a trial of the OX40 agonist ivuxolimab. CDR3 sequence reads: CASSLSGLAGGETQYF. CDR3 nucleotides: TGTGCCAGCAGTTTATCGGGACTAGCGGGAGGAGAGACCCAGTACTTC.